Each of the 31 T cell receptor beta chains below was sequenced from the same sample in a study of blood T cell repertoires in COVID-19 (TCRdb year 2020). Libraries were constructed by the immunoSEQ multiplex PCR assay. TCRdb mirrors the immuneACCESS table, restricted to in-frame sequences. Some clones are absent from its copies; in checked studies, under half trace to an unresolved V gene, and the reason for the others is unknown. The sample yields about 50,000 clones; about 80% were counted once. The ten top clones hold under 30% of the sample. Sequencing was carried out using peripheral blood. The source is a man aged 65-85 years with acute or convalescent COVID-19.

The V and J genes are TRBV6-1 and TRBJ2-2, with 7 nucleotides matching TRBD1. J lost 6 bases, V lost 0 bases, and 10 bases had no gene match. This CDR3 has 17 amino acids. In germline, CDR1 is MNHNS, CDR2 SASEGT. The CDR3 spells CASSEAVGDRAPGELFF. The CDR3 nucleotides read TGTGCCAGCAGTGAAGCGGTTGGTGACAGGGCGCCCGGGGAGCTGTTTTTT.

In nucleotides, the CDR3 is TGCGCCAGCAGCCCGGACACCCCGCGAACTGAAGCTTTCTTT. Protein: CASSPDTPRTEAFF. The rearrangement links TRBV4-3 to TRBJ1-1; TRBD1 is a possible D gene (5 bases). CDR1 and CDR2 (germline): LGHNA, YSLEER. This CDR3 is built from 14 residues. V gave up 4 bases and J gave up 5 bases, with 14 bases separating them.

The rearrangement joins TRBV28 to TRBJ2-2; TRBD2 matches at 8 bases. The CDR3 totals 14 residues. V lost 8 bases and J lost 6; bases outside the gene matches: 8. Looked up from germline, CDR1 is MDHEN and CDR2 is SYDVKM. DNA for the CDR3: TGTGCCAGCCTCCCCGGGGGGGCCCCCGGGGAGCTGTTTTTT. Amino acid sequence: CASLPGGAPGELFF.

The chain uses TRBV7-3 and TRBJ2-1, with 8 bases lining up with TRBD2. This CDR3 has 18 residues. V lost 0 bases to trimming and J lost 4 bases; unmatched junction nucleotides: 11. CDR1 and CDR2 from the germline V gene are SGHTA and FQGTGA. The CDR3 nucleotides read TGTGCCAGCAGCTTAACGCCTGCTGGTAGCGGGACGTACAATGAGCAGTTCTTC. Its protein product is CASSLTPAGSGTYNEQFF.

This sequence joins TRBV28 and TRBJ1-2; D perhaps matches TRBD1 (5 bases). In germline, CDR1 is MDHEN, CDR2 SYDVKM. V gave up 7 bases and J gave up 5 bases, with 17 bases separating them. CDR3 length equals 14 residues. The DNA for the CDR3 is TGTGCCAGCATCACTTCGGGGGGATTTTATGGCTACACCTTC. It translates to CASITSGGFYGYTF.

The rearrangement uses TRBV19 and TRBJ1-5, with D unresolved. V was clipped by 5 bases and J by 5 bases, with 13 bases between them. Germline CDR1 LNHDA, CDR2 SQIVND (reference sequence). The CDR3 length is 14 residues. CDR3 DNA: TGTGCCAGTAGTCTCGGTCGACGGGATCAGCCCCAGCATTTT. The encoded protein is CASSLGRRDQPQHF.

The J gene is TRBJ2-3, the V gene TRBV29-1; 12 bases fit TRBD2. CDR1 is SQVTM and CDR2 is ANQGSEA in the germline V gene. J lost 0 bases, V lost 7 bases, and 11 bases had no gene match. The CDR3 contains 17 residues. Here the CDR3 reads CSADGLAGSSSTDTQYF. In DNA, the CDR3 is TGCAGCGCTGATGGACTAGCGGGGTCTTCTAGCACAGATACGCAGTATTTT.

This clone has a handful of counts. The genes are TRBV4-3 and TRBJ2-7, with TRBD1 identical over 9 bases. The V segment lost 3 bases and the J segment 2 bases; nucleotides outside the gene matches: 14. Germline V gene data show CDR1 as LGHNA and CDR2 as YSLEER. The CDR3 is 18 residues long. The CDR3 here is CASSHSSYWGQGAYEQYF. The CDR3 coding sequence is TGCGCCAGCAGCCATTCTTCGTATTGGGGACAGGGTGCCTACGAGCAGTACTTC.

V is TRBV27 and J is TRBJ2-5; no reliable D call. Germline V gene lookup returns CDR1 MNHEY and CDR2 SMNVEV (reference sequence). The V gene lost 10 bases and the J gene lost 4 bases, with 19 bases spanning the gap. CDR3 length equals 14 residues. The CDR3 spells CATGGEAVGETQYF. Here the CDR3 DNA reads TGTGCCACCGGCGGCGAGGCGGTGGGAGAGACCCAGTACTTC.

This chain uses TRBV4-3 with TRBJ2-1; 7 bases map to TRBD2. This CDR3 is 15 amino acids long. V shed 0 bases, J shed 4 bases, and the junction held 3 bases outside the gene matches. Per germline, CDR1 LGHNA and CDR2 YSLEER. Here the CDR3 DNA reads TGCGCCAGCAGCCAAGAAAGCGGGGTTTACAATGAGCAGTTCTTC. It translates to CASSQESGVYNEQFF.

The chain couples TRBV2 to TRBJ1-4; D remains unclear. Between the trimmed V and J ends, which lost 6 bases and 0 bases, there was a span of 8 bases. In germline, CDR1 is SNHLY, CDR2 FYNNEI. This CDR3 is 14 amino acids long. This CDR3 reads CASREVTTNEKLFF. The CDR3 DNA sequence: TGTGCCAGCAGAGAGGTTACAACTAATGAAAAACTGTTTTTT.

CDR3 sequence reads: CASSQERTSGSGVYNEQFF. CDR3 in DNA: TGTGCCAGCAGCCAAGAGAGGACTAGCGGGAGCGGGGTCTACAATGAGCAGTTCTTC. V gene TRBV4-2 combines with J gene TRBJ2-1, with TRBD2 identical over 13 bases. In germline, CDR1 is LGHNA, CDR2 YNFKEQ. J was trimmed by 3 bases and V by 0 bases; bases with no gene match: 8. This CDR3 has 19 residues.

The genes are TRBV5-6 and TRBJ1-2; weak D call: TRBD1 (5 bases). Germline V gene lookup returns CDR1 SGHDT and CDR2 YYEEEE. Trimming removed 0 bases from V and 4 bases from J, with 7 bases in between. This CDR3 spans 13 amino acids. CDR3 sequence: CASSLGGVYGYTF. The CDR3 DNA reads TGTGCCAGCAGCTTGGGGGGCGTCTATGGCTACACCTTC. Full variable domain (remainder filled in from reference TRBV5-6 and TRBJ1-2): DAGVTQSPTHLIKTRGQQVTLRCSPKSGHDTVSWYQQALGQGPQFIFQYYEEEERQRGNFPDRFSGHQFPNYSSELNVNALLLGDSALYLCASSLGGVYGYTFGSGTRLTVV.

The CDR3 DNA is TGTGCCTGGAACGAAGACTTCATTCGGCCCCAGCATTTT. Translating gives CAWNEDFIRPQHF. The chain uses TRBV30 and TRBJ1-5; D unclear. Germline CDR1 is GTSNPN and CDR2 is SVGIG (reference sequence). Trimming stripped 4 bases from V and 9 bases from J, with 16 bases between. The CDR3 totals 13 residues.

The V and J genes are TRBV19 and TRBJ2-7; TRBD2 matches at 10 bases. The CDR3 runs 16 residues. Germline V gene data show CDR1 as LNHDA and CDR2 as SQIVND (reference sequence). V shed 1 base, J shed 5 bases, and the junction held 8 bases outside the gene matches. CDR3 sequence reads: CASSIASGSDIDEQYF. The DNA for the CDR3 is TGTGCCAGTAGTATAGCTAGCGGGAGCGATATAGACGAGCAGTACTTC.

The chain has TRBV12-5 and TRBJ2-3, with 11 bases matching TRBD2. V lost 6 bases and J lost 3; bases outside the gene matches: 11. The CDR3 is made up of 17 amino acids. Looked up from germline, CDR1 is LGHNT and CDR2 is FRNRAP. In DNA, the CDR3 is TGTGCTAGTGGCCGGCTAGCGGGGGGAAGTATAACAGATACGCAGTATTTT. Translation gives CASGRLAGGSITDTQYF.

This chain links TRBV19 with TRBJ2-6; D remains unclear. V lost 10 bases, J lost 2 bases, and 9 bases lay in between. The CDR3 extends over 13 amino acids. Germline CDR1 and CDR2: LNHDA and SQIVND (reference sequence). The CDR3 spells CATKLTGANVLTF. The CDR3 coding sequence is TGTGCCACTAAATTGACTGGGGCCAACGTCCTGACTTTC.

The chain has TRBV11-3 and TRBJ2-3; weak D call: TRBD2 (5 bases). The CDR3 consists of 16 residues. Trimming pared 5 bases from V and 0 bases from J, leaving 15 bases between. Germline V lookup: CDR1 SGHNT, CDR2 YENEEA. CDR3 protein: CASSDPRADSTDTQYF. The DNA of the CDR3 is TGTGCCAGCAGCGACCCCCGAGCGGACAGCACAGATACGCAGTATTTT.

The CDR3 DNA sequence: TGTGCCAGCAGACCGGCGGGGGGGCTCTACGAGCAGTACTTC. Translation: CASRPAGGLYEQYF. This rearrangement joins TRBV6-6 to TRBJ2-7; 9 bases match TRBD2. CDR3 length: 14 residues. CDR1 is MNHNY and CDR2 is SVGAGI in the germline V gene (reference sequence). V gave up 6 bases and J gave up 3 bases; unmatched junction bases: 6.

V usage is TRBV19 and J usage is TRBJ1-2; tentative D call: TRBD1 (5 bases). Germline values: CDR1 LNHDA, CDR2 SQIVND (reference sequence). V gave up 3 bases and J gave up 13 bases, with 12 bases separating them. This CDR3 contains 11 residues. As DNA, the CDR3 is TGTGCCAGTAGTATTGCAGGGTTCGTCACCTTC. Amino acids: CASSIAGFVTF.

This clone was counted a few times. The rearrangement uses TRBV4-2 and TRBJ2-7, with D perhaps TRBD1 (5 bases). The germline V and J ends were trimmed by 0 bases and 2 bases, with 14 bases remaining between them. Germline V gene lookup returns CDR1 LGHNA and CDR2 YNFKEQ. The CDR3 has 16 amino acids. This chain's CDR3 is CASSQEKSGLTYEQYF. Here the CDR3 DNA reads TGTGCCAGCAGCCAAGAAAAGTCAGGGCTAACCTACGAGCAGTACTTC.

This clone has just a few counts. J is TRBJ2-3 and V is TRBV11-3; possibly TRBD2 for D (6 bases). V was pared by 4 bases and J by 7 bases, with 24 bases between. This CDR3 is built from 17 residues. CDR1 SGHNT and CDR2 YENEEA come from the germline V gene. Here the CDR3 DNA reads TGTGCCAGCAGCTCCGGCCCGGGACTCACCACCTTTTATACGCAGTATTTT. Its protein is CASSSGPGLTTFYTQYF.

This clone came up a few times. This sequence joins TRBV5-4 and TRBJ2-7; TRBD1 aligns across 10 bases. In germline, CDR1 is SGHNT, CDR2 YYREEE (reference sequence). Trimming cost V 1 base and J 5 bases; bases outside gene matches: 9. The CDR3 covers 16 residues. The CDR3 sequence: CASSLPGTGVLNEQYF. CDR3 DNA: TGTGCCAGCAGCTTGCCGGGGACAGGGGTTCTCAACGAGCAGTACTTC.

The chain has TRBV6-1 and TRBJ2-7, with D perhaps TRBD1 (6 bases). Trimming took off 2 bases at V and 4 bases at J, with 12 bases between the two ends. The length of the CDR3 is 14 residues. Germline CDR1 and CDR2: MNHNS and SASEGT. This CDR3 reads CASSELGARYEQYF. In DNA, the CDR3 is TGTGCCAGCAGTGAATTGGGGGCGCGTTACGAGCAGTACTTC.

This clone was detected only a few times. The chain carries TRBV9 and TRBJ2-1, with 12 bases lining up with TRBD2. Trimming at V came to 2 bases and at J to 7 bases, leaving 4 bases not matched to a gene. The germline V gene encodes CDR1 SGDLS and CDR2 YYNGEE. CDR3 length: 15 amino acids. CDR3 sequence (DNA): TGTGCCAGCAGCGTGGCTAGCGGGAGGGGGAATGAGCAGTTCTTC. Protein product: CASSVASGRGNEQFF.

The chain employs TRBV6-1 and TRBJ2-3; D perhaps matches TRBD2 (5 bases). This CDR3 has 17 residues. V shed 0 bases and J shed 4 bases, with 17 bases lying between them. From germline, CDR1 is MNHNS and CDR2 SASEGT. Written as DNA, the CDR3 is TGTGCCAGCAGTGAAGCTAGACGGGGAATAAAGGCAGATACGCAGTATTTT. It encodes CASSEARRGIKADTQYF.

This sequence joins TRBV2 and TRBJ1-6; D unclear. CDR1 is SNHLY, CDR2 FYNNEI, per germline. Between the trimmed V and J ends, which lost 6 bases and 5 bases, there was a span of 11 bases. This CDR3 is 14 amino acids long. DNA for the CDR3: TGTGCCAGCAGGGCCTTGTTCAATAATTCACCCCTCCACTTT. Its translation: CASRALFNNSPLHF.

The rearrangement links TRBV5-1 to TRBJ2-1; D is possibly TRBD2 (5 bases). The CDR3 sequence is 14 residues long. V was pared by 3 bases and J by 5 bases, with 12 bases between. The germline V gene encodes CDR1 SGHRS and CDR2 YFSETQ. Here the CDR3 reads CASSSIPGDNEQFF. CDR3 coding DNA: TGCGCCAGCAGCTCGATTCCCGGGGACAATGAGCAGTTCTTC. The whole variable domain, filled in from reference TRBV5-1 and TRBJ2-1, reads KAGVTQTPRYLIKTRGQQVTLSCSPISGHRSVSWYQQTPGQGLQFLFEYFSETQRNKGNFPGRFSGRQFSNSRSEMNVSTLELGDSALYLCASSSIPGDNEQFFGPGTRLTVL.

V and J are TRBV7-2 and TRBJ2-7; 9 bases line up with TRBD1. The CDR3 is made up of 14 amino acids. Germline-derived CDR1 and CDR2 are SGHTA and FQGNSA. V lost 1 base and J lost 4; bases outside the gene matches: 2. The CDR3 loop is CASSLDRGLYEQYF. The CDR3 bases are TGTGCCAGCAGCTTAGACAGGGGGCTGTACGAGCAGTACTTC.

This chain links TRBV28 with TRBJ1-4, with TRBD1 matching 10 bases. The CDR3 runs 14 residues. The V and J ends lost 6 bases and 8 bases, in that order; junction bases with no gene match: 6. CDR1 and CDR2 from the germline V gene are MDHEN and SYDVKM. The CDR3 DNA reads TGTGCCAGCAGCGGGACAGGGGATGGAGAAAAACTGTTTTTT. Amino acids: CASSGTGDGEKLFF.

This chain links TRBV6-5 with TRBJ2-7, with 9 positions matching TRBD2. The V segment lost 5 bases and the J segment 5 bases; nucleotides outside the gene matches: 7. This CDR3 comprises 14 residues. Germline values: CDR1 MNHEY, CDR2 SVGAGI. The CDR3 sequence: CASSLAGRSNEQYF. The CDR3 DNA reads TGTGCCAGCAGTCTAGCGGGGAGATCTAACGAGCAGTACTTC.